The clone carrying this TCR beta chain was detected ten times or more. Antigen specificity is unknown. This sample is part of a study of CD8+CD57+ T cells in acquired aplastic anemia. The wider study: Healthy CD8+ samples averaged about 11.0 million reads. General study results and limits: Common to patients and controls were twenty-nine CD8+ CDR3 sequences.

Using genomic DNA as the template, TCR beta VDJ and CDR3 profiling was carried out. TCRdb ran MiXCR on the reads and lists one entry per CDR3 protein. The table has about 190,000 distinct CDR3 sequences, less than 70% seen once. Per germline, CDR1 SGHTA and CDR2 FQGNSA. CDR3 size: 14 residues. V gave up 5 bases and J gave up 7 bases, with 14 bases separating them. The source material was sorted CD4+, CD8+, or CD8+CD57+ T cells (not recorded which) from PBMCs. J is TRBJ2-2 and V is TRBV7-2; D perhaps matches TRBD1 (5 bases). The TCR comes from a human donor in good health, serving as a control. Written as DNA, the CDR3 is TGTGCCAGCAGCGCTCGACAGAACGGCGGGGAGCTGTTTTTT. It is translated as CASSARQNGGELFF.